The sequence of this TCR beta chain was determined in a study of blood T cell repertoires in COVID-19. Study at large: The study drew acute and convalescent COVID-19 samples from the United States, Italy and Spain.

Authors' processing steps: The authors estimated nucleated cell counts from reference gene primer amplification. Sequencing was performed with immunoSEQ multiplex PCR; in TCRdb, only in-frame clones are kept and a portion is missing. D and trimming were read from the DNA, whereas the V and J calls and clone size are those reported in that table. In the table there are about 160,000 clones, 70% to 90% of which are singletons. CDR3 length: 15 residues. Germline V gene sequence: CDR1 SGHDN, CDR2 FVKESK. V was clipped by 6 bases and J by 4 bases, with 17 bases between them. The V and J genes are TRBV14 and TRBJ2-3, with a tentative D call TRBD2 (6 bases). The source is a woman aged 50 to 60 with COVID-19, enrolled during active disease. The sequenced material came from peripheral blood. Here the CDR3 DNA reads TGTGCCAGCAGGGGGCGGGGCCGCCCCCCAGATACGCAGTATTTT. Its protein product is CASRGRGRPPDTQYF.